Included here is one T cell receptor beta chain sequence, with context. The record originates from a study of blood T cell repertoires in COVID-19. Background on the study: Material from acute and convalescent COVID-19 was sourced from the United States, Italy and Spain. PBMCs, B-cell-depleted T cells, or T cells were the source of the cDNA or gDNA that made up the material.

Authors' methods: Amplification with reference gene primers provided the estimates of nucleated cell counts. TCRdb's copy holds only in-frame clones and misses some; the assay was immunoSEQ multiplex PCR. From that table come the V and J calls and clone size; the DNA was used to work out D and trimming. The sample records under 300,000 clones, 65% to 90% being singletons. The TCR comes from a woman in her thirties or forties who had recovered from COVID-19. What was sequenced was peripheral blood.

This CDR3 is CASSLQGVLGEQYF. The DNA of the CDR3 is TGTGCCAGCAGCTTGCAGGGTGTTCTTGGAGAGCAGTACTTC. This sequence joins TRBV5-4 and TRBJ2-7; D is perhaps TRBD1 (5 bases). V was cut by 1 base and J by 7 bases, with 15 bases left in between. The CDR3 sequence is 14 residues long. In germline, CDR1 is SGHNT, CDR2 YYREEE (reference sequence). Variable domain in full (rest from reference TRBV5-4 and TRBJ2-7): ETGVTQSPTHLIKTRGQQVTLRCSSQSGHNTVSWYQQALGQGPQFIFQYYREEENGRGNFPPRFSGLQFPNYSSELNVNALELDDSALYLCASSLQGVLGEQYFGPGTRLTVT.